This record concerns one T cell receptor (beta chain) sequence. The antigen is unknown. The record originates from a study of cytomegalovirus exposure and HLA in healthy donors. Study results and limitations: The study designated 150 or so TCR beta chains cytomegalovirus-associated. Evidence from a later analysis indicated that most CMV-associated TCR beta chains looked HLA-restricted. Information on immune exposure was restricted to one variable (CMV serostatus).

The PCR had 60 Vbeta and 13 Jbeta primers. The authors' processing: The count from a later analysis was 65 million to 90 million unique TCR beta chains, some 9.9 million of them shared. Repertoires were generated with immunoSEQ multiplex PCR, while TCRdb's copy carries only in-frame clones and drops some. V, J and clone size are those of that table, while D and trimming were read from the DNA. The data contain roughly 150,000 clones, approximately 80% of them seen just once; the ten biggest clones take up 2.4%. CDR1 and CDR2 (germline): SGHNT, YYREEE (reference sequence). The CDR3 length is 14 residues. Trimming pared 4 bases from V and 0 bases from J, leaving 8 bases between.

The origin of this receptor is a male donor in good health and CMV-seronegative. V gene TRBV5-4 combines with J gene TRBJ1-3; D not certain. Sequencing used PBMCs. CDR3: CASSPRGSGNTIYF. The CDR3 DNA sequence: TGTGCCAGCAGCCCCCGGGGCTCTGGAAACACCATATATTTT. Supplemented by reference TRBV5-4 and TRBJ1-3, the full variable domain reads ETGVTQSPTHLIKTRGQQVTLRCSSQSGHNTVSWYQQALGQGPQFIFQYYREEENGRGNFPPRFSGLQFPNYSSELNVNALELDDSALYLCASSPRGSGNTIYFGEGSWLTVV.